A selection of T cell receptor beta chains follows, all from one sample in a study of human T cells and chemical hapten exposure. From the RACE reads, TCRdb called clonotypes with MiXCR, one entry per CDR3 protein. The sample consists of under 300,000 distinct CDR3 sequences, around 7.3% of them appearing once. Source: whole blood, taken in connection with sensitization to the hapten diphenylcyclopropenone (DPC). The receptor set was obtained from a young man with alopecia areata. Some clones in this sample may be carry-over from other donors' samples. Each CDR3 is given with its conserved first and last residue. Each record gives: D gene, clone size, J gene, V gene, CDR3 protein, CDR3 DNA. D genes are given only for firm matches. Rows may omit the clone size; those that give it use once, few, many or a size class.

TRBD2	few	TRBJ2-1	TRBV3-1	CASSQAGTSVEQFF	TGTGCCAGCAGCCAAGCCGGGACTAGCGTTGAGCAGTTCTTC
.	.	TRBJ2-1	TRBV11-3	CASSLERNNEQFF	TGTGCCAGCAGCTTAGAGAGAAACAATGAGCAGTTCTTC
TRBD1	.	TRBJ1-2	TRBV5-1	CASSGTTGTANYGYTF	TGCGCCAGCAGCGGAACGACTGGGACAGCCAACTATGGCTACACCTTC
TRBD2	.	TRBJ2-3	TRBV3-1	CASSLKRGTQYF	TGTGCCAGCAGCCTTAAGCGGGGGACGCAGTATTTT
.	.	TRBJ1-2	TRBV20-1	CSARPPLEGNNGYTF	TGCAGTGCTAGGCCCCCACTGGAAGGGAATAATGGCTACACCTTC
.	many	TRBJ1-5	TRBV5-1	CASSLTQGGNQPQHF	TGCGCCAGCAGCTTGACTCAAGGGGGTAATCAGCCCCAGCATTTT
.	many	TRBJ2-5	TRBV28	CASNWTTQETQYF	TGTGCCAGCAATTGGACTACCCAAGAGACCCAGTACTTC
.	.	TRBJ1-3	TRBV4-1	CASSLLTVSGNTIYF	TGCGCCAGCAGCCTCTTGACAGTCTCTGGAAACACCATATATTTT
TRBD1	.	TRBJ2-1	TRBV3-1	CASSQSPGQGSYNEQFF	TGTGCCAGCAGCCAATCACCGGGACAGGGCTCCTACAATGAGCAGTTCTTC
.	few	TRBJ1-2	TRBV14	CASSHRANYGYTF	TGTGCCAGCAGCCACCGCGCCAACTATGGCTACACCTTC
TRBD1	few	TRBJ2-5	TRBV27	CASSFLDRGRETQYF	TGTGCCAGCAGTTTCCTTGACAGGGGGCGAGAGACCCAGTACTTC
.	many	TRBJ1-4	TRBV27	CASSFRTAREKLFF	TGTGCCAGCAGTTTCCGGACAGCAAGAGAAAAACTGTTTTTT
.	many	TRBJ2-3	TRBV12-3/TRBV12-4	CASSSQTDITQYF	TGTGCCAGCAGCTCCCAGACCGATATCACGCAGTATTTT
.	.	TRBJ1-5	TRBV3-1	CASSQGSSGNQPQHF	TGTGCCAGCAGCCAAGGATCCTCCGGCAATCAGCCCCAGCATTTT
TRBD1	few	TRBJ2-1	TRBV10-3	CATFPGTENEQFF	TGTGCCACATTTCCCGGGACAGAAAATGAGCAGTTCTTC
.	many	TRBJ2-7	TRBV27	CASSFMLGQTYEQYF	TGTGCCAGCAGTTTTATGCTTGGGCAGACCTACGAGCAGTACTTC
TRBD1	few	TRBJ2-3	TRBV3-1	CASEDRVTDTQYF	TGTGCCAGCGAGGACAGGGTGACAGATACGCAGTATTTT
.	.	TRBJ2-5	TRBV4-3	CASSRTLGETQYF	TGCGCCAGCAGCCGAACCTTGGGGGAGACCCAGTACTTC
.	many	TRBJ2-5	TRBV7-2	CASSTIPDRGRETQYF	TGTGCCAGCAGCACCATCCCCGACAGAGGGCGAGAGACCCAGTACTTC
.	few	TRBJ1-4	TRBV4-3	CASSQDGGDTNEKLFF	TGCGCCAGCAGCCAAGATGGGGGGGATACTAATGAAAAACTGTTTTTT
TRBD1	.	TRBJ1-1	TRBV9	CASSVVTGEALNTEAFF	TGTGCCAGCAGCGTAGTGACAGGGGAAGCTCTGAACACTGAAGCTTTCTTT
.	many	TRBJ1-1	TRBV11-2	CASSLQGTVNTEAFF	TGTGCCAGCAGCCTGCAAGGGACGGTTAACACTGAAGCTTTCTTT
.	few	TRBJ1-2	TRBV29-1	CSVEVSSYYGYTF	TGCAGCGTTGAGGTCAGCAGCTACTATGGCTACACCTTC
.	.	TRBJ1-2	TRBV28	CASSLLPTSMDYTF	TGTGCCAGCAGTTTACTCCCAACGTCTATGGACTACACCTTC
.	many	TRBJ2-2	TRBV29-1	CSVFSENTGELFF	TGCAGCGTTTTTTCAGAGAACACCGGGGAGCTGTTTTTT
.	few	TRBJ1-1	TRBV6-2/TRBV6-3	CASLARMNTEAFF	TGTGCCAGCCTGGCGCGAATGAACACTGAAGCTTTCTTT
.	many	TRBJ1-2	TRBV14	CASRGYTF	TGTGCCTCCCGTGGCTACACCTTC
.	few	TRBJ1-5	TRBV12-3/TRBV12-4	CASSPGRRNQPQHF	TGTGCCAGCAGCCCGGGACGGCGCAATCAGCCCCAGCATTTT
TRBD1	many	TRBJ1-5	TRBV6-5	CASGTGNQPQHF	TGTGCCAGTGGGACAGGGAATCAGCCCCAGCATTTT
TRBD2	.	TRBJ2-5	TRBV7-2	CASSSGIGLAGGTQYF	TGTGCCAGCAGCTCCGGGATAGGACTAGCGGGGGGGACCCAGTACTTC
.	.	TRBJ2-1	TRBV20-1	CSAPTKSYNEQFF	TGCAGTGCTCCGACCAAATCCTACAATGAGCAGTTCTTC
TRBD1	few	TRBJ1-2	TRBV12-3/TRBV12-4	CASRQGRGYTF	TGTGCCAGTAGACAGGGTAGAGGCTACACCTTC
TRBD1	many	TRBJ1-4	TRBV20-1	CSAEAQGLTNEKLFF	TGCAGTGCGGAGGCACAGGGGTTGACTAATGAAAAACTGTTTTTT
TRBD1	.	TRBJ1-1	TRBV5-1	CASSARTGRFDTEAFF	TGCGCCAGCAGCGCCCGGACAGGGCGTTTCGACACTGAAGCTTTCTTT
.	many	TRBJ1-1	TRBV27	CASSLWEGEGAFF	TGTGCCAGCAGTTTATGGGAGGGCGAAGGAGCTTTCTTT
TRBD1	few	TRBJ2-5	TRBV12-3/TRBV12-4	CASRPTGGQETQYF	TGTGCCAGCAGACCCACAGGGGGTCAAGAGACCCAGTACTTC
.	.	TRBJ2-4	TRBV6-1	CASSEVQELNIQYF	TGTGCCAGCAGTGAAGTACAGGAGCTAAACATTCAGTACTTC
.	many	TRBJ1-2	TRBV7-2	CASSQPPAFGYTF	TGTGCCAGCAGTCAACCACCAGCGTTTGGCTACACCTTC
.	few	TRBJ1-2	TRBV14	CASSHAGNYGYTF	TGTGCCAGCAGCCACGCAGGGAACTATGGCTACACCTTC
.	once	TRBJ2-3	TRBV5-1	CASSLGGRPSTDTQYF	TGCGCCAGCAGCCTAGGGGGTCGACCTAGCACAGATACGCAGTATTTT
.	.	TRBJ2-5	TRBV15	CATSRDLSGEETQYF	TGTGCCACCAGCAGAGATCTTTCGGGGGAAGAGACCCAGTACTTC
TRBD1	few	TRBJ2-2	TRBV5-1	CASSRTGGADTGELFF	TGCGCCAGCAGCCGTACAGGGGGCGCGGACACCGGGGAGCTGTTTTTT
.	many	TRBJ2-7	TRBV6-2/TRBV6-3	CASSPTPGPYEQYF	TGTGCCAGCAGCCCCACGCCAGGGCCCTACGAGCAGTACTTC